The rows below give T cell receptor beta chains drawn from one sample of a study of blood T cells in healthy people across ages. TCRdb used MiXCR to reprocess the 5' RACE reads, holding one entry per CDR3 protein. There are 1.5 million to 2 million distinct CDR3 sequences in the sample; under 30% occur only once, and 7% to 9% lies in the top ten. Input material: blood. These receptors were collected from a woman in her twenties or thirties in good health. Both conserved end residues are part of each CDR3. The D gene is left open where the match is weak. Clone size is given for some rows only: seen once, a few or many times, or a class if the clone is expanded.

15 | once | TRBJ1-5 | TRBV28 | - | CASSLLLTGNQPQHF | TGTGCCAGCAGTTTACTCTTAACTGGCAATCAGCCCCAGCATTTT
15 | - | TRBJ2-7 | TRBV6-2/TRBV6-3 | TRBD2 | CASSSSGGARYEQYF | TGTGCCAGCAGTTCTAGCGGGGGGGCTCGTTACGAGCAGTACTTC
13 | few | TRBJ2-5 | TRBV2 | TRBD2 | CALKRGEQETQYF | TGTGCCTTAAAGCGGGGGGAACAAGAGACCCAGTACTTC
17 | few | TRBJ2-5 | TRBV6-1 | TRBD1 | CASRSRGWTPDAETQYF | TGTGCCAGCAGGTCCAGGGGGTGGACCCCCGATGCAGAGACCCAGTACTTC
14 | - | TRBJ1-2 | TRBV15 | TRBD1 | CATSTGQGDGGYTF | TGTGCCACCAGCACCGGACAGGGAGATGGTGGCTACACCTTC
12 | few | TRBJ1-2 | TRBV25-1 | - | CASRTGFDGYTF | TGTGCCAGCAGAACAGGGTTCGATGGCTACACCTTC
16 | many | TRBJ2-7 | TRBV4-2 | TRBD1 | CASSPLLDRGHNEQYF | TGTGCCAGCAGCCCGCTTCTGGACAGGGGGCACAACGAGCAGTACTTC
15 | - | TRBJ2-7 | TRBV10-3 | TRBD2 | CAISGAGGLLYEQYF | TGTGCCATCAGTGGAGCGGGGGGCCTCCTCTACGAGCAGTACTTC
12 | few | TRBJ1-2 | TRBV2 | - | CASQTVNYGYTF | TGTGCCAGCCAGACAGTTAACTATGGCTACACCTTC
15 | few | TRBJ2-7 | TRBV20-1 | - | CSARVGSRGYYEQYF | TGCAGTGCTAGAGTGGGAAGTCGGGGCTACTACGAGCAGTACTTC
16 | few | TRBJ1-5 | TRBV7-6 | - | CASSPQSDIGNQPQHF | TGTGCCAGCAGCCCTCAATCAGATATCGGCAATCAGCCCCAGCATTTT
17 | few | TRBJ1-5 | TRBV7-9 | TRBD1 | CASSPNQQGTSNQPQHF | TGTGCCAGCAGCCCTAACCAACAGGGGACTAGCAATCAGCCCCAGCATTTT
12 | few | TRBJ1-1 | TRBV10-2 | - | CASGEDGTEAFF | TGCGCCAGCGGCGAAGATGGCACTGAAGCTTTCTTT
12 | many | TRBJ1-5 | TRBV10-3 | - | CAISVQGQPQHF | TGTGCCATCAGTGTCCAGGGACAGCCCCAGCATTTT
16 | - | TRBJ1-6 | TRBV9 | - | CASSVEGGGQDSPLHF | TGTGCCAGCAGCGTAGAGGGAGGGGGACAAGATTCACCCCTCCACTTT
15 | few | TRBJ2-7 | TRBV28 | - | CASSFRGRNYNEQYF | TGTGCCAGCAGTTTTCGGGGGCGGAACTACAATGAGCAGTACTTC
11 | many | TRBJ2-5 | TRBV30 | - | CAWSVKETQYF | TGTGCCTGGAGTGTAAAGGAGACCCAGTACTTC
14 | few | TRBJ2-7 | TRBV9 | - | CASSEWGGGHEQYF | TGTGCCAGCAGCGAATGGGGTGGCGGCCACGAGCAGTACTTC
16 | - | TRBJ2-3 | TRBV4-3 | - | CASSQEQGPSTDTQYF | TGCGCCAGCAGCCAAGAGCAGGGACCTAGCACAGATACGCAGTATTTT
16 | many | TRBJ1-2 | TRBV20-1 | - | CSARDPWSGEGYGYTF | TGCAGTGCTAGAGATCCTTGGTCGGGTGAGGGATATGGCTACACCTTC
16 | few | TRBJ2-2 | TRBV7-9 | TRBD1 | CASRATGGRGTGELFF | TGTGCCAGCAGAGCGACAGGGGGCCGGGGCACCGGGGAGCTGTTTTTT
15 | few | TRBJ2-3 | TRBV9 | TRBD2 | CASSAGTSHTDTQYF | TGTGCCAGCAGCGCGGGGACTAGCCACACAGATACGCAGTATTTT
16 | few | TRBJ1-5 | TRBV6-6 | - | CASSHFKGGSNQPQHF | TGTGCCAGCAGTCACTTTAAAGGGGGTTCCAATCAGCCCCAGCATTTT
16 | many | TRBJ2-7 | TRBV15 | TRBD2 | CATSRDRSSGIYEQYF | TGTGCCACCAGCAGAGATCGTTCTAGCGGGATTTACGAGCAGTACTTC
16 | - | TRBJ1-6 | TRBV20-1 | - | CSAAADGSKNNSPLHF | TGCAGTGCTGCAGCCGATGGGAGTAAAAATAATTCACCCCTCCACTTT
14 | few | TRBJ2-1 | TRBV12-3/TRBV12-4 | - | CASSPRTQINEQFF | TGTGCCAGCAGTCCTAGGACTCAAATTAATGAGCAGTTCTTC
15 | few | TRBJ2-1 | TRBV24-1 | - | CATSDGPSSANEQFF | TGTGCCACCAGTGATGGCCCCTCTAGCGCCAATGAGCAGTTCTTC
14 | - | TRBJ1-1 | TRBV12-3/TRBV12-4 | - | CASYLGGGSTEAFF | TGTGCCAGCTACCTCGGAGGCGGTAGCACTGAAGCTTTCTTT
17 | - | TRBJ2-1 | TRBV11-1 | - | CASSSPGRAVAYNEQFF | TGTGCCAGCAGCTCCCCGGGACGAGCTGTTGCCTACAATGAGCAGTTCTTC
15 | many | TRBJ2-5 | TRBV5-6 | - | CASSPGVGAQETQYF | TGTGCCAGCAGCCCTGGAGTGGGAGCCCAAGAGACCCAGTACTTC
13 | - | TRBJ1-2 | TRBV15 | - | CATSSDGLNGYTF | TGTGCCACCAGCTCAGACGGCCTCAACGGCTACACCTTC
15 | few | TRBJ2-7 | TRBV5-5 | - | CASSWGLKRTYEQYF | TGTGCCAGCAGCTGGGGCCTAAAAAGGACCTACGAGCAGTACTTC
14 | - | TRBJ2-5 | TRBV6-2/TRBV6-3 | - | CASSPPPEEKTQYF | TGTGCCAGCAGCCCGCCGCCAGAGGAAAAGACCCAGTACTTC
15 | few | TRBJ1-2 | TRBV5-1 | - | CASSSYQGPNYGYTF | TGCGCCAGCAGCTCCTACCAGGGGCCTAACTATGGCTACACCTTC
14 | many | TRBJ1-2 | TRBV12-3/TRBV12-4 | - | CASSLGPGSYGYTF | TGTGCCAGCAGTTTAGGGCCAGGGAGCTATGGCTACACCTTC
14 | many | TRBJ1-4 | TRBV20-1 | - | CSARGGRAEEKLFF | TGCAGTGCTAGAGGGGGGAGGGCGGAAGAAAAACTGTTTTTT
12 | - | TRBJ2-7 | TRBV28 | - | CASSFVRSEQYF | TGTGCCAGCAGTTTTGTCAGAAGCGAGCAGTACTTC
18 | few | TRBJ2-3 | TRBV20-1 | TRBD2 | CSAREMGLAGLSTDTQYF | TGCAGTGCTAGAGAAATGGGACTAGCGGGACTAAGCACAGATACGCAGTATTTT
17 | - | TRBJ1-2 | TRBV5-1 | - | CASSPLFPPSANYGYTF | TGCGCCAGCAGCCCCTTATTCCCGCCGTCGGCTAACTATGGCTACACCTTC
14 | few | TRBJ2-7 | TRBV6-2/TRBV6-3 | - | CASSYRGQFYEQYF | TGTGCCAGCAGTTACCGTGGACAGTTCTACGAGCAGTACTTC
17 | few | TRBJ2-1 | TRBV5-1 | TRBD2 | CASSSGPSGRAYNEQFF | TGCGCCAGCAGCTCAGGCCCGAGCGGGAGGGCCTACAATGAGCAGTTCTTC
14 | few | TRBJ2-5 | TRBV5-5 | TRBD2 | CASSNPGGKETQYF | TGTGCCAGCAGCAACCCGGGGGGTAAAGAGACCCAGTACTTC
15 | few | TRBJ2-1 | TRBV6-1 | TRBD1 | CATSTRDRNNNEQFF | TGTGCCACCTCGACCCGGGACAGGAACAACAATGAGCAGTTCTTC
13 | - | TRBJ2-5 | TRBV7-9 | - | CASRSTGQETQYF | TGTGCCAGCAGGTCGACGGGCCAAGAGACCCAGTACTTC
16 | many | TRBJ1-2 | TRBV4-3 | - | CASSQDLARLVPSYTF | TGCGCCAGCAGCCAAGATCTGGCACGCTTAGTTCCTAGCTACACCTTC
15 | - | TRBJ2-2 | TRBV7-2 | - | CASSLEGPRTGELFF | TGTGCCAGCAGCTTGGAGGGGCCGCGGACCGGGGAGCTGTTTTTT
14 | few | TRBJ2-3 | TRBV29-1 | - | CSVGSRASTDTQYF | TGCAGCGTTGGATCGCGGGCAAGCACAGATACGCAGTATTTT
16 | few | TRBJ2-3 | TRBV24-1 | - | CATSQPGGYSTDTQYF | TGTGCCACCAGCCAACCCGGGGGCTATAGCACAGATACGCAGTATTTT